This is a list of T cell receptor beta chains from one sample in a study of blood T cell repertoires in COVID-19. The assay was immunoSEQ multiplex PCR, and TCRdb's table has in-frame clones only and misses some. The table records fewer than 45,000 clones, just under 85% of them present only once. Sequenced: peripheral blood. The receptors derive from a human donor in a cohort sampled during active COVID-19. CDR3s include the opening cysteine and the closing phenylalanine or tryptophan. A D gene is named only where the DNA matches it firmly. Not all rows give a size; the values are once, few, many and, for expanded clones, a class.

size: .; length: 16; V: TRBV5-1; D: TRBD1; J: TRBJ2-5; DNA: TGCGCCAGCAGCGTCATGACTACAGGGGTCGAAGAGACCCAGTACTTC; CDR3: CASSVMTTGVEETQYF
size: few; length: 13; V: TRBV4-1; D: .; J: TRBJ2-7; DNA: TGCGCCAGCAGCCAAGATAACCGGGGTGAGCAGTACTTC; CDR3: CASSQDNRGEQYF
size: .; length: 14; V: TRBV11-2; D: .; J: TRBJ1-3; DNA: TGTGCCAGCAAGGGATACAGGGAGCGAAACACCATATATTTT; CDR3: CASKGYRERNTIYF
size: .; length: 15; V: TRBV7-2; D: TRBD2; J: TRBJ2-5; DNA: TGTGCCAGCAGCTTATGGGGACTAGCGGAAGAGACCCAGTACTTC; CDR3: CASSLWGLAEETQYF
size: .; length: 14; V: TRBV28; D: TRBD1; J: TRBJ1-1; DNA: TGTGCCAGCACCCCGGGACAGCCGAACACTGAAGCTTTCTTT; CDR3: CASTPGQPNTEAFF
size: few; length: 13; V: TRBV15; D: TRBD1; J: TRBJ1-6; DNA: TGTGCCACCTCAGACAGGGGTAATTCACCCCTCCACTTT; CDR3: CATSDRGNSPLHF
size: .; length: 15; V: TRBV4-2; D: TRBD2; J: TRBJ2-3; DNA: TGTGCCAGCAGCCAATCAGCGGGGACTACAGATACGCAGTATTTT; CDR3: CASSQSAGTTDTQYF
size: .; length: 15; V: TRBV28; D: .; J: TRBJ2-7; DNA: TGTGCCAGCAGCCCCCGGAGGGCCTACTCCTACGAGCAGTACTTC; CDR3: CASSPRRAYSYEQYF
size: few; length: 15; V: TRBV18; D: TRBD2; J: TRBJ2-7; DNA: TGTGCCAGCTCACAACCGGGACTAGGGACCTACGAGCAGTACTTC; CDR3: CASSQPGLGTYEQYF
size: .; length: 13; V: TRBV5-1; D: .; J: TRBJ1-1; DNA: TGCGCCAGCAGCCTTAGGGGTGGCACTGAAGCTTTCTTT; CDR3: CASSLRGGTEAFF
size: once; length: 14; V: TRBV19; D: TRBD1; J: TRBJ2-7; DNA: TGTGCCAGTAGTAGGGGACAGCGTACCTACGAGCAGTACTTC; CDR3: CASSRGQRTYEQYF
size: .; length: 14; V: TRBV9; D: TRBD1; J: TRBJ1-4; DNA: TGTGCCAGCAGCCCCGGGACAGGGGAAGAAAAACTGTTTTTT; CDR3: CASSPGTGEEKLFF
size: .; length: 15; V: TRBV10-2; D: .; J: TRBJ2-5; DNA: TGCGCCAGCAGTGAGTCGAGGCCCGGGGGAGAGACCCAGTACTTC; CDR3: CASSESRPGGETQYF
size: .; length: 13; V: TRBV6-5; D: .; J: TRBJ1-3; DNA: TGTGCCAGCATCGACGAGGGGGGGAACACCATATATTTT; CDR3: CASIDEGGNTIYF
size: .; length: 15; V: TRBV10-3; D: .; J: TRBJ2-1; DNA: TGTGCCATCAGATCGGCGGGGAGCTCCTACAATGAGCAGTTCTTC; CDR3: CAIRSAGSSYNEQFF
size: once; length: 14; V: TRBV11-2; D: .; J: TRBJ1-1; DNA: TGTGCCAGCAGCTTAGCGGCTTCGGGCACTGAAGCTTTCTTT; CDR3: CASSLAASGTEAFF
size: .; length: 13; V: TRBV29-1; D: .; J: TRBJ1-2; DNA: TGCAGCGTTGTGGAGGCCGCAGAAGATGGCTACACCTTC; CDR3: CSVVEAAEDGYTF
size: .; length: 14; V: TRBV11-3; D: TRBD1; J: TRBJ1-1; DNA: TGTGCCAGCAGCTTGGGACAGCGGAACACTGAAGCTTTCTTT; CDR3: CASSLGQRNTEAFF
size: once; length: 14; V: TRBV7-9; D: TRBD1; J: TRBJ1-2; DNA: TGTGCCAGCAGCTCCGCGACAGGGAACTATGGCTACACCTTC; CDR3: CASSSATGNYGYTF
size: .; length: 15; V: TRBV10-2; D: .; J: TRBJ1-6; DNA: TGCGCCAGCAGCTTACAGGAGCTCAATAATTCACCCCTCCACTTT; CDR3: CASSLQELNNSPLHF
size: .; length: 13; V: TRBV6-5; D: .; J: TRBJ1-5; DNA: TGTGCCAGCAGTCCGGACAGCCATCAGCCCCAGCATTTT; CDR3: CASSPDSHQPQHF
size: few; length: 15; V: TRBV30; D: TRBD1; J: TRBJ1-1; DNA: TGTGCCTGGAGTGTAGGATCTAGGACAGGCCGCCGGGCTTTCTTT; CDR3: CAWSVGSRTGRRAFF
size: once; length: 15; V: TRBV15; D: TRBD1; J: TRBJ1-1; DNA: TGTGCCACCAGCAGAATGGACAGGGTGAACACTGAAGCTTTCTTT; CDR3: CATSRMDRVNTEAFF
size: .; length: 14; V: TRBV27; D: TRBD2; J: TRBJ2-5; DNA: TGTGCCAGCAGTTTAAATCGGGGGGACCAGACCCAGTACTTC; CDR3: CASSLNRGDQTQYF
size: few; length: 14; V: TRBV28; D: TRBD2; J: TRBJ2-7; DNA: TGTGCCAGCAGCCATCTAGCGGGGGCCACCCCGCAGTACTTC; CDR3: CASSHLAGATPQYF
size: .; length: 14; V: TRBV6-6; D: .; J: TRBJ1-2; DNA: TGTGCCAGCAGTTATGCGACACGAAACTATGGCTACACCTTC; CDR3: CASSYATRNYGYTF
size: few; length: 13; V: TRBV5-8; D: .; J: TRBJ1-1; DNA: TGTGCCAGCACCACAGACCAGCAGACTGAAGCTTTCTTT; CDR3: CASTTDQQTEAFF
size: medium-sized; length: 14; V: TRBV5-1; D: TRBD1; J: TRBJ2-7; DNA: TGCGCCAGCAGCCCCTGGACAGGGGACTACGAGCAGTACTTC; CDR3: CASSPWTGDYEQYF
size: .; length: 13; V: TRBV6-5; D: .; J: TRBJ1-4; DNA: TGTGCCAGCAGAGGAGCGGTGAAAGAAAAACTGTTTTTT; CDR3: CASRGAVKEKLFF
size: .; length: 17; V: TRBV4-3; D: TRBD1; J: TRBJ1-2; DNA: TGCGCCAGCAGCCAAAGTTGGGGGACAGGGCTTGGGTATGGCTACACCTTC; CDR3: CASSQSWGTGLGYGYTF
size: .; length: 16; V: TRBV18; D: .; J: TRBJ1-6; DNA: TGTGCCAGCTCCCCATCGATGAACCTAGTTCGTTCACCCCTCCACTTT; CDR3: CASSPSMNLVRSPLHF
size: .; length: 14; V: TRBV27; D: .; J: TRBJ1-1; DNA: TGTGCCAGCAGTCCCCGGGACAAAAGGTCTGAAGCTTTCTTT; CDR3: CASSPRDKRSEAFF
size: once; length: 15; V: TRBV7-2; D: TRBD1; J: TRBJ2-7; DNA: TGTGCCAGCAGCTTAGCGGGACAGGGATTTTACGAGCAGTACTTC; CDR3: CASSLAGQGFYEQYF
size: .; length: 14; V: TRBV7-2; D: TRBD2; J: TRBJ2-3; DNA: TGTGCCAGCAGCGATACTAGCGGGCCAGATACGCAGTATTTT; CDR3: CASSDTSGPDTQYF
size: few; length: 14; V: TRBV30; D: .; J: TRBJ1-3; DNA: TGTGCCTGGTCGACACTCATGGATGGAAACACCATATATTTT; CDR3: CAWSTLMDGNTIYF
size: .; length: 13; V: TRBV2; D: .; J: TRBJ2-5; DNA: TGTGCCAGTTCCCTGGAGGTTGGGGAGACCCAGTACTTC; CDR3: CASSLEVGETQYF
size: once; length: 17; V: TRBV3-1/TRBV3-2; D: .; J: TRBJ2-3; DNA: TGTGCCAGCAGCCAAGAGGCCAGGGGGGCTCCCCCAGATACGCAGTATTTT; CDR3: CASSQEARGAPPDTQYF
size: .; length: 13; V: TRBV4-3; D: .; J: TRBJ1-5; DNA: TGCGCCAGCAGCCAAGATGTCAGTCAGCCCCAGCATTTT; CDR3: CASSQDVSQPQHF
size: .; length: 15; V: TRBV7-2; D: TRBD2; J: TRBJ2-7; DNA: TGTGCCAGCAGCTTAGAGGCGGGGGGGCGGTACGAGCAGTACTTC; CDR3: CASSLEAGGRYEQYF
size: .; length: 13; V: TRBV2; D: .; J: TRBJ1-4; DNA: TGTGCCAGCAGTACAGGGCCTAATGAAAAACTGTTTTTT; CDR3: CASSTGPNEKLFF
size: once; length: 15; V: TRBV7-7; D: TRBD2; J: TRBJ2-5; DNA: TGTGCTAGCAGCTCCAATAGCGGGGGGCAAGAGACCCAGTACTTC; CDR3: CASSSNSGGQETQYF
size: .; length: 18; V: TRBV11-2; D: TRBD2; J: TRBJ2-1; DNA: TGTGCCAGCAGCTTAGTTTCCGGGACTAGCGGCTCCTACAATGAGCAGTTCTTC; CDR3: CASSLVSGTSGSYNEQFF
size: few; length: 11; V: TRBV2; D: .; J: TRBJ1-5; DNA: TGTGCCAGCAGTGAAGATGCGGCCCAGCATTTT; CDR3: CASSEDAAQHF
size: .; length: 15; V: TRBV5-1; D: TRBD2; J: TRBJ2-7; DNA: TGCGCCAGCAGCTTGGCGGGGGGGTATTATTACGAGCAGTACTTC; CDR3: CASSLAGGYYYEQYF
size: .; length: 17; V: TRBV2; D: .; J: TRBJ1-5; DNA: TGTGCCAGCAGTGGCCCCGGGGGGGGTGGGAGCAATCAGCCCCAGCATTTT; CDR3: CASSGPGGGGSNQPQHF
size: .; length: 12; V: TRBV6-5; D: .; J: TRBJ2-7; DNA: TGTGCCAGCAGTACTAGCTCCTACGAGCAGTACTTC; CDR3: CASSTSSYEQYF
size: .; length: 11; V: TRBV20-1; D: .; J: TRBJ2-1; DNA: TGCAGTGCTAGGGAGGTCAATGAGCAGTTCTTC; CDR3: CSAREVNEQFF
size: .; length: 16; V: TRBV5-1; D: .; J: TRBJ2-6; DNA: TGCGCCAGCAGCTTGGGCGACAGTTTTGGGGCCAACGTCCTGACTTTC; CDR3: CASSLGDSFGANVLTF
size: .; length: 14; V: TRBV19; D: TRBD2; J: TRBJ2-1; DNA: TGTGCCAGTAGTACTAGCGGGGGGTTTAATGAGCAGTTCTTC; CDR3: CASSTSGGFNEQFF
size: few; length: 15; V: TRBV19; D: TRBD1; J: TRBJ1-6; DNA: TGTGCCAGTAGTATCCGGGACAGGTATAATTCACCCCTCCACTTT; CDR3: CASSIRDRYNSPLHF
size: .; length: 15; V: TRBV12-5; D: .; J: TRBJ2-5; DNA: TGTGCTAGTGGTTTGGCAACCGGGAGATCCGGCACCCAGTACTTC; CDR3: CASGLATGRSGTQYF
size: .; length: 11; V: TRBV6-5; D: .; J: TRBJ2-7; DNA: TGTGCCAGCAGTTCTCGGGGCGAGCAGTACTTC; CDR3: CASSSRGEQYF
size: .; length: 11; V: TRBV7-9; D: .; J: TRBJ1-2; DNA: TGTGCCAGCAGCCCCGACTATGGCTACACCTTC; CDR3: CASSPDYGYTF
size: once; length: 13; V: TRBV20-1; D: .; J: TRBJ1-2; DNA: TGCAGTGCTAGTGGGCGGCGGCAGTATGGCTACACCTTC; CDR3: CSASGRRQYGYTF
size: .; length: 13; V: TRBV18; D: .; J: TRBJ1-3; DNA: TGTGCCAGCTCACCAGACAGGGGAAACACCATATATTTT; CDR3: CASSPDRGNTIYF
size: .; length: 14; V: TRBV11-2; D: .; J: TRBJ1-1; DNA: TGTGCCAGCAGCCCTTGGACAGAGAATACTGAAGCTTTCTTT; CDR3: CASSPWTENTEAFF